This TCR beta chain comes out of a study of blood T cell repertoires in COVID-19. Germline V CDR1 and CDR2: SGHRS, YFSETQ. The CDR3 spans 14 residues. Trimming shortened V by 5 bases and J by 2 bases, and 11 bases separated the two germline ends. In the original processing: Amplified reference gene primers provided the basis for estimating nucleated cell counts. The table came from immunoSEQ multiplex PCR; TCRdb's copy has only in-frame clones and leaves some out. From that table come the V and J calls and clone size; the DNA was used to work out D and trimming. In the table there are fewer than 250,000 clones, roughly nine tenths of which are singletons.

The chain couples TRBV5-1 to TRBJ1-3; possibly TRBD1 for D (6 bases). This sequence was found in a woman in her forties or fifties with acute or convalescent COVID-19. Material for sequencing was peripheral blood. The CDR3 DNA reads TGCGCCAGCAGTACAGGGTACACTGGAAACACCATATATTTT. It codes for CASSTGYTGNTIYF. Drawing the rest from reference TRBV5-1 and TRBJ1-3, the complete variable domain is KAGVTQTPRYLIKTRGQQVTLSCSPISGHRSVSWYQQTPGQGLQFLFEYFSETQRNKGNFPGRFSGRQFSNSRSEMNVSTLELGDSALYLCASSTGYTGNTIYFGEGSWLTVV.